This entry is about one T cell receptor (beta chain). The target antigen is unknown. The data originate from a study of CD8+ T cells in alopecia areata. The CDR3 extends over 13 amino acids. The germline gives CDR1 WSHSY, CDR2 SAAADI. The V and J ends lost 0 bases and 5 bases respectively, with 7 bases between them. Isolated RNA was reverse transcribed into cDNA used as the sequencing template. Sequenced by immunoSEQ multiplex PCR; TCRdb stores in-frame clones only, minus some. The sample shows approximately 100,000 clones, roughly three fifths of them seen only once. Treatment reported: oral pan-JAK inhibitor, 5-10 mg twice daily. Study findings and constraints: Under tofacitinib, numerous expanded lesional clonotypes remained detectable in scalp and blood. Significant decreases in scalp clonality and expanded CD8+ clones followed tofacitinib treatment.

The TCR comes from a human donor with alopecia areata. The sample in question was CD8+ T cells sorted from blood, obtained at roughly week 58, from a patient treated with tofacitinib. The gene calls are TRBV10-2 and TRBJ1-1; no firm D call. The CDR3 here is CASSESFFTEAFF. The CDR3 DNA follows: TGCGCCAGCAGTGAGTCGTTCTTTACTGAAGCTTTCTTT.